The 9 T cell receptor beta chains below come from one sample, sequenced in a study of cytomegalovirus exposure and HLA in healthy donors. This PCR relied on a set of 60 Vbeta primers and 13 Jbeta primers. The protocol was immunoSEQ multiplex PCR, while the TCRdb copy is restricted to in-frame clones and leaves out a portion. The sample carries 45,000 to 55,000 clones, 80% recorded once. What was sequenced was PBMCs. The source of these receptors is a young man in good health and CMV-seropositive.

The J gene is TRBJ1-1, the V gene TRBV10-3; a weak D match, TRBD1 (5 bases). The CDR3 length is 16 residues. Germline-derived CDR1 and CDR2 are ENHRY and SYGVKD. V lost 6 bases to trimming and J lost 3 bases, with 20 bases between them. The CDR3 sequence: CAISSRAASLDTEAFF. In nucleotides, the CDR3 is TGTGCCATCAGCTCCAGGGCAGCAAGTTTGGACACTGAAGCTTTCTTT.

This clone occurred once. V is TRBV2 and J is TRBJ1-6, with no clear D. In germline, CDR1 is SNHLY, CDR2 FYNNEI. This CDR3 region has 15 residues. Trimming removed 6 bases at V and 0 bases at J, with 9 bases between. Written as DNA, the CDR3 is TGTGCCAGCAGGGGAGGGAGCTCCTATAATTCACCCCTCCACTTT. It encodes CASRGGSSYNSPLHF.

This chain connects TRBV7-9 to TRBJ1-2, with 8 bases fitting TRBD1. The CDR3 loop spans 12 amino acids. CDR1 is SEHNR and CDR2 is FQNEAQ in the germline V gene (reference sequence). V trimming: 8 bases; J trimming: 6 bases; junction bases outside the gene matches: 5. The CDR3, as DNA: TGTGCCAGCGGACAGGGAAGAGATGGCTACACCTTC. Translating gives CASGQGRDGYTF.

The chain is built from TRBV5-1 and TRBJ2-2; D unclear. CDR1 SGHRS and CDR2 YFSETQ come from the germline V gene. The CDR3 runs to 15 residues. V was shortened by 0 bases and J by 0 bases, with 6 bases between the two germline ends. The CDR3 bases are TGCGCCAGCAGCTTGGGGCGGTCGAACACCGGGGAGCTGTTTTTT. This codes for CASSLGRSNTGELFF.

The chain is built from TRBV11-1 and TRBJ2-7; D is unclear. This CDR3 is 13 amino acids long. Between the trimmed V and J ends, which lost 5 bases and 0 bases, there was a span of 8 bases. CDR1 is SGHAT, CDR2 FQDESV, per germline (reference sequence). The DNA for the CDR3 is TGTGCCAGCAGCCTACAGTACTCCTACGAGCAGTACTTC. This sequence encodes CASSLQYSYEQYF.

This clone was found once. The V call is TRBV7-9, the J call TRBJ2-5; 11 bases map to TRBD2. Trimming took 6 bases from V and 0 from J; bases not matched to a gene: 3. Germline CDR1 SEHNR, CDR2 FQNEAQ (reference sequence). This CDR3 has 15 amino acids. The CDR3 nucleotides read TGTGCCAGCAGAAAGACTAGCGGGGACCAAGAGACCCAGTACTTC. It is translated as CASRKTSGDQETQYF.

A word on this clone: This specimen includes other DNA sequences encoding the same CDR3. The chain carries TRBV19 and TRBJ2-1; the match to TRBD2 covers 8 bases. The germline CDR1 and CDR2 sequences are LNHDA and SQIVND (reference sequence). This CDR3 has 15 residues. V shed 5 bases, J shed 5 bases, and the junction held 8 bases outside the gene matches. The CDR3 is CASSSQAGENNEQFF. The CDR3 DNA follows: TGTGCCAGTAGTTCCCAAGCGGGGGAAAACAATGAGCAGTTCTTC. Supplemented by reference TRBV19 and TRBJ2-1, the full variable domain reads DGGITQSPKYLFRKEGQNVTLSCEQNLNHDAMYWYRQDPGQGLRLIYYSQIVNDFQKGDIAEGYSVSREKKESFPLTVTSAQKNPTAFYLCASSSQAGENNEQFFGPGTRLTVL.

The chain combines TRBV20-1 with TRBJ1-6; TRBD1 might be the D (6 bases). V gave up 6 bases and J gave up 14 bases, with 14 bases separating them. This CDR3 has 11 residues. CDR1 is DFQATT and CDR2 is SNEGSKA in the germline V gene (reference sequence). The CDR3 spells CSARDTPALHF. The DNA for the CDR3 is TGCAGTGCGAGGGACACTCCGGCCCTCCACTTT.

This clone was recorded only once. V is TRBV11-2 and J is TRBJ2-3, with D unresolved. The V gene lost 3 bases and the J gene lost 2 bases, with 9 bases spanning the gap. Germline V gene data show CDR1 as SGHAT and CDR2 as FQNNGV. The CDR3 extends over 14 amino acids. The chain's CDR3 is CASSLVLATDTQYF. CDR3 DNA: TGTGCCAGCAGCTTGGTTCTGGCCACAGATACGCAGTATTTT.